The entry below gives a single T cell receptor beta chain sequence along with its context. The data belong to a study of control samples from healthy donors and cancer patients. The table came from immunoSEQ multiplex PCR; TCRdb's copy has only in-frame clones and leaves some out. Of 150,000 or so clones in the sample, roughly 89% are singletons; the top ten hold approximately 7.2%. The germline V gene encodes CDR1 SNHLY and CDR2 FYNNEI. With V trimmed by 3 bases and J by 2 bases, 10 bases remained unmatched. The CDR3 has 18 residues. The sequence was collected from a man aged 18 to 29 in good health. The chain recombines TRBV2 with TRBJ1-2; TRBD1 matches 12 bases. The sequencing sample was made of blood. In DNA, the CDR3 is TGTGCCAGCAGTGAGAGATATTGGGACAGGGGGCTGAACTATGGCTACACCTTC. Its translation: CASSERYWDRGLNYGYTF.